These 13 T cell receptor beta chains originate from one sample sequenced in a study of cytomegalovirus exposure and HLA in healthy donors. The PCR had 60 Vbeta and 13 Jbeta primers. Repertoires were generated with immunoSEQ multiplex PCR, while TCRdb's copy carries only in-frame clones and drops some. This sample has over 65,000 clones, with about 77% found just once. Specimen: PBMCs. The receptors originated from a man aged 45-65 years in good health and CMV-seronegative.

This chain joins TRBV11-3 and TRBJ2-3, with 11 bases identical to TRBD2. The CDR3 totals 16 residues. V was pared by 1 base and J by 4 bases, with 4 bases of the junction left unmatched. Germline V CDR1 and CDR2: SGHNT, YENEEA. CDR3 coding DNA: TGTGCCAGCAGCTTAGGATTAGCGGGGGGGCCAGATACGCAGTATTTT. Its translation: CASSLGLAGGPDTQYF. The full variable domain, its missing parts supplied by reference TRBV11-3 and TRBJ2-3, is EAGVVQSPRYKIIEKKQPVAFWCNPISGHNTLYWYLQNLGQGPELLIRYENEEAVDDSQLPKDRFSAERLKGVDSTLKIQPAELGDSAVYLCASSLGLAGGPDTQYFGPGTRLTVL.

The V call is TRBV4-1, the J call TRBJ2-7; TRBD1 might be the D (5 bases). CDR1 and CDR2 from the germline V gene are MGHRA and YSYEKL. The CDR3 contains 17 residues. Trimming cost V 0 bases and J 0 bases, with 15 bases left between them. CDR3 in amino acids: CASSQDRTGHLSYEQYF. The CDR3, as DNA: TGCGCCAGCAGCCAAGATCGAACAGGTCATCTCTCCTACGAGCAGTACTTC.

This chain uses TRBV14 with TRBJ1-6; 12 nucleotides line up with TRBD1. The junction had 7 bases not matched to a gene; V was cut back by 5 bases and J by 8 bases. The germline V gene encodes CDR1 SGHDN and CDR2 FVKESK. The CDR3 has 16 residues. In DNA form, the CDR3 reads TGTGCCAGCAGCAGCCGGGACAGGGGGCTGGATTCACCCCTCCACTTT. Its protein is CASSSRDRGLDSPLHF.

The J gene is TRBJ2-7, the V gene TRBV28, with 8 bases matching TRBD1. This CDR3 is 12 amino acids long. CDR1 is MDHEN, CDR2 SYDVKM, per germline. The J segment lost 12 bases and the V segment lost 5 bases, leaving 9 bases of the junction unmatched. Written as DNA, the CDR3 is TGTGCCAGCAGTAACGACAGGGGAGTTGCGTACTTC. The encoded protein is CASSNDRGVAYF.

Remarks on this clone: This specimen includes other DNA sequences encoding the same CDR3. J is TRBJ2-2 and V is TRBV5-6, with 7 bases fitting TRBD1. Per the germline V gene, CDR1 is SGHDT and CDR2 is YYEEEE. This CDR3 comprises 15 residues. With 0 bases clipped from V and 5 bases from J, the junction kept 4 bases outside the gene matches. The CDR3 sequence: CASSLVQGDTGELFF. The CDR3 region has the DNA TGTGCCAGCAGCTTGGTCCAGGGGGATACCGGGGAGCTGTTTTTT.

The chain is built from TRBV5-6 and TRBJ1-2, with 8 bases aligning to TRBD1. There are 14 residues in the CDR3. Germline CDR1 is SGHDT and CDR2 is YYEEEE. The trim removed 1 base at V and 8 bases at J, leaving 7 bases unmatched. Here the CDR3 reads CASSLITGGFGYTF. Here the CDR3 DNA reads TGTGCCAGCAGCTTGATCACAGGGGGTTTCGGCTACACCTTC.

The chain is built from TRBV4-1 and TRBJ2-7; maybe TRBD1 (5 bases). V lost 0 bases to trimming and J lost 2 bases, with 8 bases between them. In germline, CDR1 is MGHRA, CDR2 YSYEKL. This CDR3 is built from 14 residues. The CDR3 nucleotides are TGCGCCAGCAGCCAAGAGTGGGGCCCCTACGAGCAGTACTTC. This translates into CASSQEWGPYEQYF.

The rearrangement links TRBV27 to TRBJ1-5; 7 bases are a match to TRBD1. The V segment lost 9 bases and the J segment 2 bases; nucleotides outside the gene matches: 13. The germline CDR1 and CDR2 sequences are MNHEY and SMNVEV (reference sequence). This CDR3 has 16 residues. The CDR3 nucleotides are TGTGCCAGTACTAAGACAGGGACTGAACGCAATCAGCCCCAGCATTTT. Protein product: CASTKTGTERNQPQHF.

This clone was detected a few times. The chain couples TRBV19 to TRBJ2-2; possible D gene TRBD1, 6 bases. This CDR3 is 17 amino acids long. The V end lost 4 bases, the J end lost 2 bases, and 17 bases lay between the germline ends. Germline CDR1 is LNHDA and CDR2 is SQIVND (reference sequence). The CDR3 region has the DNA TGTGCCAGTAGTAACGAGTTAAGCAGGGGAAACACCGGGGAGCTGTTTTTT. Its translation is CASSNELSRGNTGELFF.

This clone was picked up a small number of times. This rearrangement joins TRBV5-1 to TRBJ1-2, with unresolved D. V was pared by 0 bases and J by 6 bases, with 12 bases between. This CDR3 contains 14 residues. Germline V lookup: CDR1 SGHRS, CDR2 YFSETQ. The DNA of the CDR3 is TGCGCCAGCAGCTTGGGGGAGAGTTCGAATGGCTACACCTTC. It encodes CASSLGESSNGYTF.

V and J are TRBV7-2 and TRBJ2-3; 8 nucleotides line up with TRBD2. Losses at the gene ends were 2 bases for V and 3 bases for J; bases not matched to a gene: 4. Germline CDR1 and CDR2: SGHTA and FQGNSA. The CDR3 consists of 15 residues. CDR3 loop: CASSLPGGPTDTQYF. The CDR3 nucleotides read TGTGCCAGCAGCTTACCGGGGGGGCCTACAGATACGCAGTATTTT.

The gene calls are TRBV5-1 and TRBJ1-1; 7 bases match TRBD1. CDR1 SGHRS and CDR2 YFSETQ come from the germline V gene. After removal of 4 bases from V and 7 bases from J, the junction contained 10 bases not matched to a gene. The CDR3 has 14 residues. CDR3 sequence: CASSPLDRRDEAFF. CDR3 in DNA: TGCGCCAGCAGCCCGTTGGACAGGAGAGATGAAGCTTTCTTT. Based on the CDR3 plus reference TRBV5-1 and TRBJ1-1, the full variable domain is KAGVTQTPRYLIKTRGQQVTLSCSPISGHRSVSWYQQTPGQGLQFLFEYFSETQRNKGNFPGRFSGRQFSNSRSEMNVSTLELGDSALYLCASSPLDRRDEAFFGQGTRLTVV.

The chain links TRBV19 to TRBJ1-1; 8 bases match TRBD1. Germline values: CDR1 LNHDA, CDR2 SQIVND (reference sequence). Unmatched junction bases numbered 5, after V lost 6 bases and J lost 5 bases. CDR3 length: 13 amino acids. This CDR3 is CASRPGQETEAFF. For the CDR3, the DNA is TGTGCCAGTAGACCGGGACAGGAGACTGAAGCTTTCTTT.